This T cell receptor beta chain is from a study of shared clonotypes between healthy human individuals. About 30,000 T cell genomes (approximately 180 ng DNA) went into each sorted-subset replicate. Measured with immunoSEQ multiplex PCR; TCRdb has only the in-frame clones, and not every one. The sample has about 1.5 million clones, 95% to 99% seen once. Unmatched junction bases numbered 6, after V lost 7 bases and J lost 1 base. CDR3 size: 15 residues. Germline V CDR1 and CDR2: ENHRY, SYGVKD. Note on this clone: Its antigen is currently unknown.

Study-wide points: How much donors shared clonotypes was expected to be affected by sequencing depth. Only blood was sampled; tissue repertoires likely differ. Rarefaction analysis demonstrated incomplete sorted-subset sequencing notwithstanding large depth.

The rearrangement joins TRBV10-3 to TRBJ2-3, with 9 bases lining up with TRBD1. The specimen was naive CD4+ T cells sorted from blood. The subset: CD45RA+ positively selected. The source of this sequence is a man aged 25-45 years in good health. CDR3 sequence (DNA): TGTGCCATCAAAGAGGGACAGGGCGGCACAGATACGCAGTATTTT. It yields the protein CAIKEGQGGTDTQYF.